This is a list of T cell receptor beta chains from one sample in a study of T-cell memory formation after mild COVID-19. TCRdb reprocessed the 5' RACE reads with MiXCR, giving one entry per CDR3 protein. The sample carries 89,000 or so distinct CDR3 sequences, roughly 12% recorded once. The sample comprised PBMCs or a T cell subset sorted from them (not recorded which). The receptor set was obtained from a man aged 18 to 30 who had mild COVID-19 (a few samples of this study predate the infection). Cell type and time point are not known. The CDR3 runs from the conserved cysteine through the conserved F or W. The D gene is left open where the match is weak. Part of the rows lack a size; the others show once, few, many or a class for expanded clones.

V gene: TRBV18
clone size: few
D gene: TRBD1
J gene: TRBJ1-2
CDR3 protein: CASSPPIRQGIDYGYTF
CDR3 DNA: TGTGCCAGCTCACCACCCATAAGACAGGGGATCGACTATGGCTACACCTTC

V gene: TRBV7-3
clone size: many
D gene: .
J gene: TRBJ2-1
CDR3 protein: CASSDNHNEQFF
CDR3 DNA: TGTGCCAGCAGCGATAACCACAATGAGCAGTTCTTC

V gene: TRBV4-1
clone size: few
D gene: .
J gene: TRBJ2-4
CDR3 protein: CASSRGGPELAKNIQYF
CDR3 DNA: TGCGCCAGCAGCCGAGGGGGGCCGGAACTAGCCAAAAACATTCAGTACTTC

V gene: TRBV29-1
clone size: few
D gene: TRBD2
J gene: TRBJ2-1
CDR3 protein: CSVVLAGGLNEQFF
CDR3 DNA: TGCAGCGTCGTACTAGCGGGGGGGCTCAATGAGCAGTTCTTC

V gene: TRBV7-8
clone size: few
D gene: .
J gene: TRBJ2-5
CDR3 protein: CASSLASQETQYF
CDR3 DNA: TGTGCCAGCAGCTTAGCCAGTCAAGAGACCCAGTACTTC

V gene: TRBV29-1
clone size: .
D gene: TRBD1
J gene: TRBJ2-7
CDR3 protein: CSADRGHEQYF
CDR3 DNA: TGCAGCGCGGACAGGGGCCACGAGCAGTACTTC

V gene: TRBV27
clone size: .
D gene: .
J gene: TRBJ1-5
CDR3 protein: CASSLVQSNQPQHF
CDR3 DNA: TGTGCCAGCAGTTTGGTACAGAGCAATCAGCCCCAGCATTTT

V gene: TRBV7-6
clone size: .
D gene: TRBD2
J gene: TRBJ2-7
CDR3 protein: CASSLTTSGGHYEQYF
CDR3 DNA: TGTGCCAGCAGCTTAACGACTAGCGGGGGCCACTACGAGCAGTACTTC

V gene: TRBV9
clone size: few
D gene: .
J gene: TRBJ2-2
CDR3 protein: CASSEGGTNTGELFF
CDR3 DNA: TGTGCCAGCAGCGAGGGGGGGACGAACACCGGGGAGCTGTTTTTT

V gene: TRBV6-5
clone size: .
D gene: .
J gene: TRBJ1-1
CDR3 protein: CASSYGRTLNTEAFF
CDR3 DNA: TGTGCCAGCAGTTACGGCCGTACATTGAACACTGAAGCTTTCTTT

V gene: TRBV5-5
clone size: .
D gene: TRBD1
J gene: TRBJ1-5
CDR3 protein: CASSLAILGTANQPQHF
CDR3 DNA: TGTGCCAGCAGCTTGGCGATCCTCGGGACAGCGAATCAGCCCCAGCATTTT

V gene: TRBV4-1
clone size: .
D gene: .
J gene: TRBJ1-2
CDR3 protein: CASSQGDQRGLYGYTF
CDR3 DNA: TGCGCCAGCAGCCAAGGGGATCAACGAGGCCTCTATGGCTACACCTTC

V gene: TRBV12-3/TRBV12-4
clone size: few
D gene: TRBD1
J gene: TRBJ1-1
CDR3 protein: CASSLGTGGTEAFF
CDR3 DNA: TGTGCCAGCAGTTTAGGGACAGGGGGAACTGAAGCTTTCTTT

V gene: TRBV4-3
clone size: few
D gene: .
J gene: TRBJ1-1
CDR3 protein: CASSRRGMGIEAFF
CDR3 DNA: TGCGCCAGCAGCCGAAGAGGGATGGGAATTGAAGCTTTCTTT

V gene: TRBV11-2
clone size: few
D gene: .
J gene: TRBJ2-1
CDR3 protein: CASSQYEQFF
CDR3 DNA: TGTGCCAGCAGCCAGTATGAGCAGTTCTTC

V gene: TRBV7-9
clone size: .
D gene: .
J gene: TRBJ2-2
CDR3 protein: CASSFRADTGELFF
CDR3 DNA: TGTGCCAGCAGCTTTCGGGCGGACACCGGGGAGCTGTTTTTT